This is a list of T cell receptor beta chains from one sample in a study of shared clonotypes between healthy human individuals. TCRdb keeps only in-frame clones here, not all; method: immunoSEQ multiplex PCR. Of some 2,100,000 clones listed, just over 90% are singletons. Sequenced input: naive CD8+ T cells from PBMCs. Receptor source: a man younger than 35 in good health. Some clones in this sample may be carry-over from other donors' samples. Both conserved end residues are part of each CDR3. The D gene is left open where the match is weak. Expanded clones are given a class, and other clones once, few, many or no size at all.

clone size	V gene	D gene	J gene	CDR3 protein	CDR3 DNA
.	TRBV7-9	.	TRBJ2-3	CASSLDHSTDTQYF	TGTGCCAGCAGCTTAGATCATAGCACAGATACGCAGTATTTT
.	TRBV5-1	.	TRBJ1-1	CASSLAEGPSLGGTEAFF	TGCGCCAGCAGCTTGGCCGAAGGTCCCAGCCTCGGAGGCACTGAAGCTTTCTTT
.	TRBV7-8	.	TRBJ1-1	CASSPQGMNTEAFF	TGTGCCAGCAGCCCTCAGGGGATGAACACTGAAGCTTTCTTT
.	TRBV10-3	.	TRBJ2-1	CAISDKKTASYNEQFF	TGTGCCATCAGTGATAAAAAGACAGCCTCCTACAATGAGCAGTTCTTC
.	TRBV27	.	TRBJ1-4	CASSSSPQRKLFF	TGTGCCAGCAGTTCCAGCCCCCAACGGAAACTGTTTTTT
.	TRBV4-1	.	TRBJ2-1	CASSQDKGPLYNEQFF	TGCGCCAGCAGCCAAGATAAAGGCCCCCTCTACAATGAGCAGTTCTTC
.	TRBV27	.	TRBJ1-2	CASGREVNHGYTF	TGTGCCAGCGGGCGGGAGGTCAACCATGGCTACACCTTC
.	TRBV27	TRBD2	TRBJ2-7	CASIFGTSNYEQYF	TGTGCCAGCATCTTCGGGACTAGCAACTACGAGCAGTACTTC
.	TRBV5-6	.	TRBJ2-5	CASSLAPPGETQYF	TGTGCCAGCAGCTTGGCCCCCCCAGGAGAGACCCAGTACTTC
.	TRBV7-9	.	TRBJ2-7	CASSLADYEQYF	TGTGCCAGCAGCTTAGCAGATTACGAGCAGTACTTC
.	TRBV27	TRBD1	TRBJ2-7	CASSLRTGEQYF	TGTGCCAGCAGTCTCCGGACAGGGGAGCAGTACTTC
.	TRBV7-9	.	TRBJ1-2	CASSLAWATNYGYTF	TGTGCCAGCAGCTTAGCGTGGGCAACGAACTATGGCTACACCTTC
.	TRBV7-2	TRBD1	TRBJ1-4	CASSLQGGWATNEKLFF	TGTGCCAGCAGCTTACAGGGGGGCTGGGCAACTAATGAAAAACTGTTTTTT
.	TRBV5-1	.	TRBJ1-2	CASSFSGSDYGYTF	TGCGCCAGCAGCTTTTCAGGGTCGGACTATGGCTACACCTTC
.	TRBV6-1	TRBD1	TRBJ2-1	CASSEKDRGRDEQFF	TGTGCCAGCAGTGAAAAGGACAGGGGGCGCGATGAGCAGTTCTTC
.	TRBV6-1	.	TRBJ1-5	CASSASGLSNQPQHF	TGTGCCAGCAGTGCATCAGGGTTAAGCAATCAGCCCCAGCATTTT
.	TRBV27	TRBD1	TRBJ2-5	CASRQGATEETQYF	TGTGCCAGCAGACAGGGGGCGACGGAAGAGACCCAGTACTTC
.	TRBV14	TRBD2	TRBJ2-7	CASSQVPSGAREQYF	TGTGCCAGCAGCCAGGTGCCTAGCGGCGCTCGGGAGCAGTACTTC
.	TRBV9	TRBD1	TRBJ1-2	CASSSRGTNYGYTF	TGTGCCAGCAGCTCCAGGGGGACTAACTATGGCTACACCTTC
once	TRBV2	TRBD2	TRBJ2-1	CASSTLAGGIEQFF	TGTGCCAGCAGTACGCTAGCGGGAGGGATTGAGCAGTTCTTC
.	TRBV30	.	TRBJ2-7	CAWSFSYEQYF	TGTGCCTGGAGTTTCTCCTACGAGCAGTACTTC
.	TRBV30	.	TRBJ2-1	CAWLGPPSYNEQFF	TGTGCCTGGCTGGGACCGCCCTCCTACAATGAGCAGTTCTTC
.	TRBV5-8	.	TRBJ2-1	CASSLAVEHRDNEQFF	TGTGCCAGCAGCTTGGCCGTCGAGCACCGCGACAATGAGCAGTTCTTC
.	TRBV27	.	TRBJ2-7	CASSLSAGGTPYEQYF	TGTGCCAGCAGTTTATCCGCTGGCGGGACCCCCTACGAGCAGTACTTC
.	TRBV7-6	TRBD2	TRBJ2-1	CASSLAFAGAAYNEQFF	TGTGCCAGCAGCTTAGCGTTCGCGGGAGCGGCCTACAATGAGCAGTTCTTC
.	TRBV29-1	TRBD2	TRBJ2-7	CSVGGGSSYEQYF	TGCAGCGTTGGGGGCGGGAGTTCTTACGAGCAGTACTTC
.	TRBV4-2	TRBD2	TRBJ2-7	CASSHLAGTSYEQYF	TGTGCCAGCAGCCACCTAGCGGGCACCTCCTACGAGCAGTACTTC
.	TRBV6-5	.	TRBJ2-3	CASSRVGLGEYF	TGTGCCAGCAGTCGGGTTGGGCTTGGTGAGTATTTT
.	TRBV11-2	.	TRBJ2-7	CASSLEVTSSYEQYF	TGTGCCAGCAGCTTAGAAGTGACTAGTTCCTACGAGCAGTACTTC
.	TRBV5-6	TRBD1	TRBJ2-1	CASSLAGGTGRNEQFF	TGTGCCAGCAGCTTGGCCGGTGGGACAGGGCGAAATGAGCAGTTCTTC
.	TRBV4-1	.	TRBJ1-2	CASSLQGKYGYTF	TGCGCCAGCAGCCTTCAGGGAAAGTATGGCTACACCTTC
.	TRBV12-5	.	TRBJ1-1	CASGLATPTGRLYTEAFF	TGTGCTAGTGGTTTGGCCACACCCACAGGGCGGCTATACACTGAAGCTTTCTTT
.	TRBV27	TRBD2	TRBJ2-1	CASSMQLAGGPHEQFF	TGTGCCAGCAGTATGCAACTAGCGGGAGGGCCGCATGAGCAGTTCTTC
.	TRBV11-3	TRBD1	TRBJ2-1	CASSSRQGSSYNEQFF	TGTGCCAGCAGCTCGCGACAGGGGAGCTCCTACAATGAGCAGTTCTTC
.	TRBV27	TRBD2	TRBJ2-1	CASQERGSSYNEQFF	TGTGCCAGCCAGGAGCGGGGGAGCTCCTACAATGAGCAGTTCTTC
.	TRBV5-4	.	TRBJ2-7	CASSWGPQYEQYF	TGTGCCAGCAGCTGGGGACCTCAATACGAGCAGTACTTC
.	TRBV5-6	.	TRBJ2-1	CASSLAGRGEDEQFF	TGTGCCAGCAGCTTGGCGGGCAGGGGAGAGGATGAGCAGTTCTTC
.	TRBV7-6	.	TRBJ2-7	CASSTSKTGGSYEQYF	TGTGCCAGCAGCACTTCGAAGACTGGCGGCTCCTACGAGCAGTACTTC
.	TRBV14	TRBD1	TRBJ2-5	CASSQDLQGAWETQYF	TGTGCCAGCAGCCAAGATCTCCAGGGGGCGTGGGAGACCCAGTACTTC
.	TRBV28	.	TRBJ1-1	CASRLGGFNTEAFF	TGTGCCAGCAGACTTGGGGGTTTCAACACTGAAGCTTTCTTT
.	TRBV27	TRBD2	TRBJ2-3	CASSEERGRTDTQYF	TGTGCCAGCAGCGAGGAGCGGGGTCGCACAGATACGCAGTATTTT
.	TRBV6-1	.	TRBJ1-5	CASSEWENNQPQHF	TGTGCCAGCAGTGAGTGGGAGAACAATCAGCCCCAGCATTTT
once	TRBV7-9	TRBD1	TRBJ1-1	CASSYRGQGRRNTEAFF	TGTGCCAGCAGCTATCGAGGACAGGGAAGAAGGAACACTGAAGCTTTCTTT
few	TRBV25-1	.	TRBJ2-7	CASSETYEQYF	TGTGCCAGCAGTGAGACCTACGAGCAGTACTTC
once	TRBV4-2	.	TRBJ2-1	CASSPNLGLSYNEQFF	TGTGCCAGCAGCCCTAATTTAGGACTCTCCTACAATGAGCAGTTCTTC
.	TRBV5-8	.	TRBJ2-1	CASSPTYYNEQFF	TGTGCCAGCAGCCCGACCTACTACAATGAGCAGTTCTTC
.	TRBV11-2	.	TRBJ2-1	CASSFREQFF	TGTGCCAGCAGCTTCCGAGAGCAGTTCTTC
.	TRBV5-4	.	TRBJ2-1	CASSLLRETYNEQFF	TGTGCCAGCAGCCTCTTGAGGGAAACCTACAATGAGCAGTTCTTC
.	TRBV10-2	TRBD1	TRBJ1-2	CASSGDRTGYGYTF	TGCGCCAGCAGTGGGGACAGGACCGGGTATGGCTACACCTTC
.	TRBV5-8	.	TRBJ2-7	CASSLVVTDDSNYEQYF	TGTGCCAGCAGCTTGGTGGTGACCGACGATTCAAACTACGAGCAGTACTTC
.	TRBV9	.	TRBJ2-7	CASSVVETSYEQYF	TGTGCCAGCAGCGTAGTTGAGACATCCTACGAGCAGTACTTC
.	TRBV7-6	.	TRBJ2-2	CASSQGSGELFF	TGTGCCAGCAGCCAAGGGTCCGGGGAGCTGTTTTTT
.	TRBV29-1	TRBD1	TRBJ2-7	CSVELRDRGIYEQYF	TGCAGCGTTGAACTCCGAGACAGGGGGATTTACGAGCAGTACTTC
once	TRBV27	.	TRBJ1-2	CASSPLEGVLNGYTF	TGTGCCAGCAGTCCGTTGGAGGGTGTGTTGAATGGCTACACCTTC